The entry that follows covers one T cell receptor (beta chain) sequence. This clonotype has a handful of counts. Which antigen it targets is not known. No quality values exist for individual bases; no much larger clone is one base distant. The source of the sample is a study of blood T cells in healthy people across ages (dated by TCRdb to the mid-2010s). The study in broad terms: In model experiments, template switching captured roughly one uniquely barcoded TCR beta cDNA molecule for every two T cells. The donors were divided into four age groups: young (average approximately 15 years), middle-aged (about 41), aged (about 60) and long-lived (roughly 88). To avoid experimental bias, donors of different ages were distributed randomly across sequencing lanes. Using deep sequencing normalized with unique cDNA molecular identifiers, the study measured how TCR beta repertoire diversity changes with age. Using the same blood draw, the study looked at two additional independent replicas of 1 million unique cDNA reads for two donors, one aged 18 to 29 and the other aged 80 or older. Overall study outcomes, separate from this receptor: Compared with the aged group, more naive CD4+ T cells, fewer expanded clones and increased TCR diversity were shown by the long-lived group, suggesting age selection. Donor CMV infection status was unknown, potentially confounding age-related changes in expanded clonotypes. A strong correlation was found between observed TCR beta diversity and the percentage of naive T cells measured by flow cytometry. Observed TCR beta diversity per million T cells fell roughly linearly with age, and a significant reduction was already apparent by age roughly 40. Because profiling used bulk unsorted PBMCs, naive and antigen-experienced compartments could not be compared conclusively. Total diversity estimates from one million sequenced T cells were considered lower bounds and underestimates.

The method was 5' RACE. The instrument given in TCRdb is Illumina HiSeq 2500. A second roughly 7 to 11 cycle PCR used a sample-barcoded 5' primer and a J-beta primer mix. A template-switch 5' adaptor carrying 12 random nucleotides introduced a unique molecular identifier onto each TCR beta cDNA molecule. Each sample yielded at least 2.5 million CDR3-containing paired-end reads. First-strand cDNA was synthesized from all RNA with the Mint cDNA synthesis kit, primed by a TRBC-specific oligonucleotide. Following uracil-DNA glycosylase treatment, a first 18-cycle PCR with universal primers M1SS and BC2_uni_R was performed on all cDNA. The published analysis was carried out like this. Normalization of each sample was performed by random selection of 1 million high-quality reads, each carrying a distinct molecular identifier. Reads with shared molecular identifiers were discarded instead of being binned into consensus sequences. MiTCR, set to a Q25 quality threshold and the strictest error-elimination algorithm, was used for CDR3 identification, clonotype clustering and error correction. A nonparametric unseen species model using Euler transformation provided a lower-bound estimate of total TCR beta diversity. TCRdb trimmed public reads at Q25 via fastp, called clones via MiXCR and kept in-frame beta chains. Merged by CDR3 protein, the rows form single entries marked with the most common genes and DNA. The V and J calls and clone size come from TCRdb's table, not from the authors' own analysis. The table for this sample lists 1,100,000 or so distinct CDR3 sequences; 40% to 50% of them were counted only once. Approximately 17% of the sample belongs to the ten largest clones.

The roughly 37 donors, aged roughly 6 to 95 years, were systemically healthy Caucasian individuals from Russia. About 9.6 milliliters of peripheral blood were collected from each donor into EDTA-treated Vacutainer tubes. Ficoll-Paque density-gradient centrifugation was used to isolate PBMCs, with at least 7 million obtained per sample. Total RNA was extracted from PBMCs with Trizol reagent, with at least 6 micrograms obtained per sample. The percentages of naive CD45RAhigh/CD27high T cells were determined by flow cytometry on a PBMC aliquot from every donor. Here V drops 4 bases and J drops 0 bases, and the junction holds 12 bases not matched to any gene. Reading the germline V gene gives CDR1 MNHEY and CDR2 SVGEGT. The CDR3 sequence holds 18 residues, the cysteine and phenylalanine included. Only the CDR3 DNA is retained, 54 bases long and in frame from the first base.

The chain is made from TRBV6-2 or TRBV6-3 and TRBJ1-5, with 7 bases matching TRBD1. The sample comprised blood. This receptor was taken from a woman in her sixties or seventies in good health. The CDR3 protein is CASSFGQVEPFSNQPQHF. The DNA sequence reads TGTGCCAGCAGTTTTGGACAGGTCGAGCCATTTAGCAATCAGCCCCAGCATTTT.